The count of the clone carrying this T cell receptor (beta chain) is one. The repertoire was sequenced with immunoSEQ multiplex PCR; TCRdb's copy has only in-frame clones and lacks some. The sample lists roughly 160,000 clones; about 80% were seen once. This record comes from a study of blood T cell repertoires in COVID-19. Whole-study context: PBMCs, B-cell-depleted T cells, or T cells provided the cDNA or gDNA that made up the material.

The CDR3 is 15 amino acids. The V gene is TRBV21-1, the J gene TRBJ2-2; the D call of TRBD2 is as the table states it, not checked on the DNA. TRBV21-1 is a known pseudogene. Sequenced sample: PBMCs or T cells enriched from blood (not recorded which). The receptor was derived from an older woman who had recovered from COVID-19. The CDR3 loop is CASSNQRGGRGELFF. CDR3 DNA: TGTGCCAGCAGCAATCAGCGGGGGGGCCGGGGGGAGCTGTTTTTT.